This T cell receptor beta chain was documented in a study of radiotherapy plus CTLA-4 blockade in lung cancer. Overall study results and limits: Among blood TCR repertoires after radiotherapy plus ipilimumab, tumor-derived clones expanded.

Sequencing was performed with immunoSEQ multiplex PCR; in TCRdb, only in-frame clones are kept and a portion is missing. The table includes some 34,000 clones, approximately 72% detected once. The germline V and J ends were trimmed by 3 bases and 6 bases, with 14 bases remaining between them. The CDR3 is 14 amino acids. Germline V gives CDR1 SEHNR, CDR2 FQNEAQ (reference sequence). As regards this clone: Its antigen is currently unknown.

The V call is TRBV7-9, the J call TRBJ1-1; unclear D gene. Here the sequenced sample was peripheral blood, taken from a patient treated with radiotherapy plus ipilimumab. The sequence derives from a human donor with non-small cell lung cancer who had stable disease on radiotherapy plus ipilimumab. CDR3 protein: CASSLPGYGAEAFF. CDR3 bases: TGTGCCAGCAGCTTGCCGGGGTACGGGGCTGAAGCTTTCTTT.